The rows below give T cell receptor beta chains drawn from one sample of a study of T cell changes during pregnancy in multiple sclerosis. Sequencing was performed with immunoSEQ multiplex PCR; in TCRdb, only in-frame clones are kept and a portion is missing. The table has about 57,000 clones, around 93% seen once. The sequencing used peripheral blood, collected after pregnancy. The receptors stem from a female donor in good health, enrolled as a control in a pregnancy study. Both conserved end residues are part of each CDR3. Each record gives: D gene, clone size, V gene, J gene, CDR3 protein, CDR3 DNA. The D gene is left open where the match is weak. For some rows the clone size is stated as once, few or many, or as a class when expanded; others skip it.

NA	NA	TRBV6-5	TRBJ2-5	CASSPLRAGTQYF	TGTGCCAGCAGTCCCCTGAGAGCGGGGACCCAGTACTTC
TRBD2	NA	TRBV30	TRBJ2-3	CAWSVGGGTDTQYF	TGTGCCTGGAGTGTGGGCGGGGGGACAGATACGCAGTATTTT
NA	NA	TRBV27	TRBJ2-1	CASGGTWNEQFF	TGTGCCAGCGGAGGAACCTGGAATGAGCAGTTCTTC
NA	NA	TRBV11-3	TRBJ2-2	CASSYHRDTGELFF	TGTGCCAGCAGCTACCACAGGGACACCGGGGAGCTGTTTTTT
NA	NA	TRBV11-2	TRBJ2-2	CASSLLYTGELFF	TGTGCCAGCAGCTTACTGTACACCGGGGAGCTGTTTTTT
NA	NA	TRBV5-4	TRBJ2-5	CASSLPSRETQYF	TGTGCCAGCAGCTTGCCGTCCCGGGAGACCCAGTACTTC
TRBD1	NA	TRBV30	TRBJ1-1	CACHSTQGADTEAFF	TGTGCCTGTCACTCAACCCAGGGGGCGGACACTGAAGCTTTCTTT
TRBD1	few	TRBV2	TRBJ2-7	CASTTGGYEQYF	TGTGCCAGCACCACAGGGGGCTACGAGCAGTACTTC
NA	NA	TRBV7-9	TRBJ1-1	CASSPQQGISEAFF	TGTGCCAGCAGCCCCCAACAGGGTATCTCTGAAGCTTTCTTT
TRBD2	NA	TRBV19	TRBJ2-7	CASTRTSGAYEQYF	TGTGCCAGTACTAGGACTAGCGGAGCCTACGAGCAGTACTTC
TRBD1	few	TRBV11-3	TRBJ1-2	CASSSGTGDNYGYTF	TGTGCCAGCAGCTCCGGGACAGGAGATAACTATGGCTACACCTTC
NA	NA	TRBV5-4	TRBJ2-1	CASSFRTSSDSYNEQFF	TGTGCCAGCAGCTTCAGAACTAGCTCCGACTCCTACAATGAGCAGTTCTTC
TRBD1	NA	TRBV7-9	TRBJ1-4	CASSLEDRGPEKLFF	TGTGCCAGCAGCTTAGAGGACAGGGGGCCTGAAAAACTGTTTTTT
NA	NA	TRBV5-6	TRBJ2-5	CASSLWAEGTQYF	TGTGCCAGCAGCTTGTGGGCGGAGGGGACCCAGTACTTC
NA	NA	TRBV19	TRBJ2-3	CASTATGSTDTQYF	TGTGCCAGTACGGCAACGGGTAGCACAGATACGCAGTATTTT
NA	NA	TRBV6-1	TRBJ2-3	CASSEGRPGIDTQYF	TGTGCCAGCAGTGAAGGTCGGCCGGGAATAGATACGCAGTATTTT